The source of this T cell receptor beta chain is a study of blood T cell repertoires in COVID-19. Study context: COVID-19 samples collected from the United States, Italy and Spain covered acute and convalescent phases. PBMCs, B-cell-depleted T cells, or T cells provided the cDNA or gDNA that made up the material.

As originally analysed: Amplification of reference gene primers provided the estimated nucleated cell counts. Here immunoSEQ multiplex PCR was the method, and the copy in TCRdb shows in-frame clones only, minus some. The V and J calls and clone size come from that table; D and trimming were worked out from the DNA. This sample carries about 50,000 clones, roughly 91% of them seen once, and the ten largest clones take roughly 10%. The germline CDR1 and CDR2 sequences are MNHEY and SVGAGI. The CDR3 length is 13 residues. J was trimmed by 9 bases and V by 0 bases; bases with no gene match: 5. The sample comprised peripheral blood. The V call is TRBV6-5, the J call TRBJ2-7; TRBD2 aligns across 7 bases. The TCR was taken from a man older than 75 with active or convalescent COVID-19. The CDR3 DNA is TGTGCCAGCAGTTACTCTCGGGGGGTCGGGCAGTACTTC. Encoded protein: CASSYSRGVGQYF.